Listed below are T cell receptor beta chains from one sample, sequenced in a study of T-cell reconstitution after alpha-beta-depleted transplantation in children. TCRdb used MiXCR to reprocess the PCR reads, holding one entry per CDR3 protein. The profile covers 70,000 to 100,000 distinct CDR3 sequences, with 10% to 15% appearing a single time and roughly 13% taken by the ten largest. This sample comprised PBMCs from the stem cell graft donor, obtained from the stem cell graft. All receptors derive from a human donor who donated a stem cell graft to a child with inherited bone marrow failure. Both conserved end residues are part of each CDR3. Each record gives: clone size, J gene, D gene, CDR3 length, V gene, CDR3 DNA, CDR3 protein. D genes are given only for firm matches. Expanded clones get a size class; other rows say once, few or many, or leave the size out.

many	TRBJ2-5	TRBD1	17	TRBV6-2/TRBV6-3	TGTGCCAGCAGTCCTCAGCTACAGGGGGCGTCTCAAGAGACCCAGTACTTC	CASSPQLQGASQETQYF
.	TRBJ2-7	.	13	TRBV7-9	TGTGCCAGCAGCTCCGGACTTCTCTGCGAGCAGTACTTC	CASSSGLLCEQYF
many	TRBJ1-3	.	15	TRBV5-1	TGCGCCAGCAGCTTGGGCGGGACAACTGGAAACACCATATATTTT	CASSLGGTTGNTIYF
many	TRBJ2-3	.	15	TRBV11-2	TGTGCCAGCAGCCCTCCCATAGCTACCACAGATACGCAGTATTTT	CASSPPIATTDTQYF
.	TRBJ2-1	TRBD2	14	TRBV20-1	TGCAGTGCAAATACACTAGCGGGAATGGAGGAGCAGTTCTTC	CSANTLAGMEEQFF
many	TRBJ1-2	.	14	TRBV5-1	TGCGCCAGCAGCTTGGGGGAAGCCCCTTATGGCTACACCTTC	CASSLGEAPYGYTF
many	TRBJ1-2	TRBD1	17	TRBV20-1	TGCAGTGCTAGAGGCGGGACAGGACAATCTAGGGCCTATGGCTACACCTTC	CSARGGTGQSRAYGYTF
many	TRBJ2-6	.	15	TRBV12-3/TRBV12-4	TGTGCCAGCAGTTTGGGGCAAAGGGGGGCCAACGTCCTGACTTTC	CASSLGQRGANVLTF
.	TRBJ2-3	.	13	TRBV29-1	TGCAGCGTGGGGGTTGGGTCCACAGATACGCAGTATTTT	CSVGVGSTDTQYF
many	TRBJ2-1	.	16	TRBV9	TGTGCCAGCAGCGTAGTCCCGGTTAGCTCCTACAATGAGCAGTTCTTC	CASSVVPVSSYNEQFF
.	TRBJ2-3	.	16	TRBV25-1	TGTGCCAGCAGTGAGGGCCGCTATGGGGCCACAGATACGCAGTATTTT	CASSEGRYGATDTQYF
.	TRBJ2-2	.	15	TRBV4-3	TGCGCCAGCAGCCACGGGACTCAGAACACCGGGGAGCTGTTTTTT	CASSHGTQNTGELFF
few	TRBJ2-2	.	14	TRBV4-1	TGCGCCAGCAGCCGCCTAACTAGTACCGGGGAGCTGTTTTTT	CASSRLTSTGELFF
.	TRBJ1-1	.	11	TRBV5-6	TGTGCCAGCAGCTTGGAGGAGTCGCCTACCTTT	CASSLEESPTF
many	TRBJ2-1	TRBD2	17	TRBV9	TGTGCCAGCAGCGTAGGTCCTGCGATAGCGGGATACAATGAGCAGTTCTTC	CASSVGPAIAGYNEQFF
many	TRBJ1-1	.	13	TRBV7-9	TGTGCCAGCAGCTCAAGGGCGAACACTGAAGCTTTCTTT	CASSSRANTEAFF
.	TRBJ2-3	TRBD2	15	TRBV30	TGTGCCTGGGGTCCGCGGGAGGGCCGTGCAGATACGCAGTATTTT	CAWGPREGRADTQYF
many	TRBJ2-2	TRBD1	17	TRBV5-1	TGCGCCAGCAGTCCGGACAGGGGGCCACAGAACACCGGGGAGCTGTTTTTT	CASSPDRGPQNTGELFF
many	TRBJ1-2	TRBD1	14	TRBV5-4	TGTGCCAGCAGCCCCGGGACAGGGGACTATGGCTACACCTTC	CASSPGTGDYGYTF
many	TRBJ2-4	TRBD2	14	TRBV7-2	TGTGCCAGCAGCTATTATGGGGGGAGGGACATTCAGTACTTC	CASSYYGGRDIQYF